This T cell receptor beta chain was documented in a study of blood T cells in healthy people across ages. The study, taken as a whole, reports: Diversity figures derived from one million T cells were judged to underestimate the true value. Changes in expanded clonotypes were possibly confounded, as the CMV status of donors was unknown. While age rose, TCR beta diversity per million T cells dropped in a roughly linear way.

Turning to this clonotype: The antigen is undetermined.

Using a J-beta primer mix together with a sample-barcoded 5' primer, a second PCR was run for roughly 6 to 12 cycles. Each CDR3 protein gets one entry after TCRdb re-called the 5' RACE reads with MiXCR. The sample has about 900,000 distinct CDR3 sequences; about 62% are singletons. The draw of peripheral blood yielded ten milliliters from each donor. CDR3 length: 17 amino acids. Germline V lookup: CDR1 SGHRS, CDR2 YFSETQ. Sequencing was carried out using blood. V and J are TRBV5-1 and TRBJ2-7; 9 bases agree with TRBD1. The end of the DNA is better explained by TRBJ2-5, so the J call may be wrong. This clonotype originated in a man aged 25-45 years in good health. Here the CDR3 DNA reads TGCGCCAGCAGCTTCTATCCGGACAGGGGAGGAGAAGAGACCCAGTACTTC. Protein sequence: CASSFYPDRGGEETQYF.